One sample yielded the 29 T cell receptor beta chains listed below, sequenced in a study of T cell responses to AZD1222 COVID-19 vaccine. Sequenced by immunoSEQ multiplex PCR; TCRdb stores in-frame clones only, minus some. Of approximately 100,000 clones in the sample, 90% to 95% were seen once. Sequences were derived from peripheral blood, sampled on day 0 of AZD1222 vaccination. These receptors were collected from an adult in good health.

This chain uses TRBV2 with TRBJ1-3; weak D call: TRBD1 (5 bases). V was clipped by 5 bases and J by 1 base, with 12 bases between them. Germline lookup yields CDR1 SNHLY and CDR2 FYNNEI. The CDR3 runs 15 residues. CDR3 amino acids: CASSPQGISGNTIYF. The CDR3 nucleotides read TGTGCCAGCAGTCCGCAGGGAATATCTGGAAACACCATATATTTT. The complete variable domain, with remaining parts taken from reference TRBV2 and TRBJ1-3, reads EPEVTQTPSHQVTQMGQEVILRCVPISNHLYFYWYRQILGQKVEFLVSFYNNEISEKSEIFDDQFSVERPDGSNFTLKIRSTKLEDSAMYFCASSPQGISGNTIYFGEGSWLTVV.

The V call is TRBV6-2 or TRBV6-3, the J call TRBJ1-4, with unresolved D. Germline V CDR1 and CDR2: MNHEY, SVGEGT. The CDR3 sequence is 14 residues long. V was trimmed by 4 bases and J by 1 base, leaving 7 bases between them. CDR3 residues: CASSLTKTNEKLFF. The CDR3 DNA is TGTGCCAGCAGTTTGACAAAAACTAATGAAAAACTGTTTTTT.

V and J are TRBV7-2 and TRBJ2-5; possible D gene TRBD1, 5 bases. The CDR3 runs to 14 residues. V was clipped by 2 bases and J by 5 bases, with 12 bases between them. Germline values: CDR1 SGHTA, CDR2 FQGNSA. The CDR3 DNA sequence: TGTGCCAGCAGCTTACAGGGTCAGGCTGAGACCCAGTACTTC. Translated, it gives CASSLQGQAETQYF.

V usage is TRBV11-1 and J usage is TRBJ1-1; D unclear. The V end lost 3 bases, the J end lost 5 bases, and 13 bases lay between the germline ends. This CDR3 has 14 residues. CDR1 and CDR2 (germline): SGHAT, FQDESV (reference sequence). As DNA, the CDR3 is TGTGCCAGCAGCTTTGCGAAGGCGAGGACTGAAGCTTTCTTT. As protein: CASSFAKARTEAFF. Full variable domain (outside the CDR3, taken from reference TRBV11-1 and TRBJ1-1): EAEVAQSPRYKITEKSQAVAFWCDPISGHATLYWYRQILGQGPELLVQFQDESVVDDSQLPKDRFSAERLKGVDSTLKIQPAELGDSAMYLCASSFAKARTEAFFGQGTRLTVV.

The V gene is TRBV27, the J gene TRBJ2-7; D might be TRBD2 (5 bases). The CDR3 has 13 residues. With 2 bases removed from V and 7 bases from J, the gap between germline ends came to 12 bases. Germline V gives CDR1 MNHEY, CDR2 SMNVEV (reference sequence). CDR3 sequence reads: CASSLRRTGEQYF. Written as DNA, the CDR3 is TGTGCCAGCAGTTTACGAAGGACGGGGGAGCAGTACTTC.

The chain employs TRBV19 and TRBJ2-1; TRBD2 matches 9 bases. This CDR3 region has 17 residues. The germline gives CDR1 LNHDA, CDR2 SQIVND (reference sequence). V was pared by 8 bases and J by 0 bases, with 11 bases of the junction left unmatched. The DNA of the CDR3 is TGTGCCAGTCAACGATCTAGCGGGGTGAGCTCCTACAATGAGCAGTTCTTC. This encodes CASQRSSGVSSYNEQFF.

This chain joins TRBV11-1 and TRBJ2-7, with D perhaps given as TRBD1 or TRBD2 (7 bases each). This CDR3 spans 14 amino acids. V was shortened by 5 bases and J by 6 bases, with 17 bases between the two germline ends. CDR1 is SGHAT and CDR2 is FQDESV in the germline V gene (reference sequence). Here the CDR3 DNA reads TGTGCCAGCAGCCGGAACCAGGGGGGGCGCGAGCAGTACTTC. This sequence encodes CASSRNQGGREQYF.

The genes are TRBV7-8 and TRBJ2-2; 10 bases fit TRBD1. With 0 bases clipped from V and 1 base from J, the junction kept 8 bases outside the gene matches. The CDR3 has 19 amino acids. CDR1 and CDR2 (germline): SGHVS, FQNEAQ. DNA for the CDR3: TGTGCCAGCAGCTTAGCATTGTTCCGGACAGGGGGGAACACCGGGGAGCTGTTTTTT. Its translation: CASSLALFRTGGNTGELFF.

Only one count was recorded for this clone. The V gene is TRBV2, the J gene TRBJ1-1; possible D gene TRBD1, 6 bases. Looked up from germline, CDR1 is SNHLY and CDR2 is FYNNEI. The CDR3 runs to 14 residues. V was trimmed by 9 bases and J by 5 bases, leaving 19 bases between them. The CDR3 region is CASKPDRGNTEAFF. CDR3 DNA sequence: TGTGCCAGTAAGCCGGACAGAGGAAATACTGAAGCTTTCTTT.

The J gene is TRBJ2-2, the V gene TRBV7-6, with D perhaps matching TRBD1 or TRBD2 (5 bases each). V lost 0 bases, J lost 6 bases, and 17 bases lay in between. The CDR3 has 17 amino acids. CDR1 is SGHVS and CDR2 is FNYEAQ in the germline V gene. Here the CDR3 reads CASSLAVPRVGAGELFF. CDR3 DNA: TGTGCCAGCAGCTTAGCGGTCCCCAGGGTGGGGGCCGGGGAGCTGTTTTTT.

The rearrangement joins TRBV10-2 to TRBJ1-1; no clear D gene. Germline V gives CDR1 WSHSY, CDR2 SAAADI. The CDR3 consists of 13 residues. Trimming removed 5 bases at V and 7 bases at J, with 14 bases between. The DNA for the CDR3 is TGCGCCAGCAGTCGGACGACCGTAAATGAAGCTTTCTTT. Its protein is CASSRTTVNEAFF.

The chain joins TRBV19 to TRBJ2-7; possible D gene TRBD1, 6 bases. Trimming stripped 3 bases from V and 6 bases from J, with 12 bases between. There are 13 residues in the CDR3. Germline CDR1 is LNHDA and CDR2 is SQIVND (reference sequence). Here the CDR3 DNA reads TGTGCCAGTAGTATCGGGACACCAGGCGAGCAGTACTTC. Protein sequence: CASSIGTPGEQYF.

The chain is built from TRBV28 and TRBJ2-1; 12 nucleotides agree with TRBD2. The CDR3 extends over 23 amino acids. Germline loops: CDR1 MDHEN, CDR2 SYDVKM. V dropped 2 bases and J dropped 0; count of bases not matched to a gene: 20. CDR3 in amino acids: CASSLQARQRGLAGQSSYNEQFF. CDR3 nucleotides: TGTGCCAGCAGTTTACAAGCCCGTCAACGAGGACTAGCGGGGCAGAGCTCCTACAATGAGCAGTTCTTC.

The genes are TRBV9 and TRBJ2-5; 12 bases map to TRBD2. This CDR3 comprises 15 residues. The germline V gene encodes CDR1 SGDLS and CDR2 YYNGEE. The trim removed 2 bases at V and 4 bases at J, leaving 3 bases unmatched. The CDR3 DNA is TGTGCCAGCAGCGTGGGGACTAGCGGGCGAGAGACCCAGTACTTC. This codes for CASSVGTSGRETQYF.

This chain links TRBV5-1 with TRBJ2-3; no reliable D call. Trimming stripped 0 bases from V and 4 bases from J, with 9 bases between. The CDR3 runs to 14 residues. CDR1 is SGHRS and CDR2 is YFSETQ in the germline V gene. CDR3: CASSLVPFADTQYF. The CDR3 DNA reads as TGCGCCAGCAGCTTGGTGCCGTTTGCAGATACGCAGTATTTT.

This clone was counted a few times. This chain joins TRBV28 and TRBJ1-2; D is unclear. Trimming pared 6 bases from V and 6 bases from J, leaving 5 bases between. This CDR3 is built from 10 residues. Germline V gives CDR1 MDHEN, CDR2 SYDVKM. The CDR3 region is CASSSNGYTF. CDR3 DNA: TGTGCCAGCAGCTCAAATGGCTACACCTTC.

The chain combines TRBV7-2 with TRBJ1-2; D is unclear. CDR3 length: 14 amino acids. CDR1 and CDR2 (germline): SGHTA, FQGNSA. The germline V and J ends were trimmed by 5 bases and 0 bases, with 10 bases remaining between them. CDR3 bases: TGTGCCAGCAGCCTCGGTAAAGCTAACTATGGCTACACCTTC. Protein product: CASSLGKANYGYTF.

In nucleotides, the CDR3 is TGCGCCAGCAGCCAAGATCAGAGTGAGAGGTTCGGGGAGCTGTTTTTT. Protein: CASSQDQSERFGELFF. The chain employs TRBV4-1 and TRBJ2-2, with D unclear. The V end was cut by 0 bases, the J end by 7 bases, with 15 bases between. The CDR3 covers 16 residues. CDR1 and CDR2 from the germline V gene are MGHRA and YSYEKL.

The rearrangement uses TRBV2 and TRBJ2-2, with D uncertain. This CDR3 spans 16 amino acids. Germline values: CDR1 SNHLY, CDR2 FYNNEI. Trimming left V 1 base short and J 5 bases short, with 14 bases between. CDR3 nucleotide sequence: TGTGCCAGCAGTGAAGGCCTGGGCGCAGAAACCGGGGAGCTGTTTTTT. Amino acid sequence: CASSEGLGAETGELFF.

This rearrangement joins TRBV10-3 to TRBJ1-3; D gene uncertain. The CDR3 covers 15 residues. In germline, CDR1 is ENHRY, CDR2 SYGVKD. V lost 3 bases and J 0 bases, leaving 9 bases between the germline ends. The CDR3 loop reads CAISDARISGNTIYF. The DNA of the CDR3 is TGTGCCATCAGTGATGCCAGGATCTCTGGAAACACCATATATTTT.

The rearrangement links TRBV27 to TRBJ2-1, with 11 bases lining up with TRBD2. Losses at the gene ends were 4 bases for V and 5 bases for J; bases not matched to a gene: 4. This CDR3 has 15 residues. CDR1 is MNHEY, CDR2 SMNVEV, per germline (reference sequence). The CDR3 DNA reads TGTGCCAGCAGTTCTGGGACTAGCGGAAACAATGAGCAGTTCTTC. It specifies CASSSGTSGNNEQFF.

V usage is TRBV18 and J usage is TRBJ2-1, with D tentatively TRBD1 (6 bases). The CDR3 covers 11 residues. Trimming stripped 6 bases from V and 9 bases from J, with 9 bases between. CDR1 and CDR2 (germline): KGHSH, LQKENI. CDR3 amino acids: CASSLGGEQFF. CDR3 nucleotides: TGTGCCAGCTCCCTAGGGGGTGAGCAGTTCTTC.

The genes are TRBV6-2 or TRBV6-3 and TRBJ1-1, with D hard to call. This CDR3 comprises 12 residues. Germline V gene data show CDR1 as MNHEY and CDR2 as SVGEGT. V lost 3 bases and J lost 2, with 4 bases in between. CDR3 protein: CASSYSNTEAFF. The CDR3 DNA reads TGTGCCAGCAGTTATTCCAACACTGAAGCTTTCTTT.

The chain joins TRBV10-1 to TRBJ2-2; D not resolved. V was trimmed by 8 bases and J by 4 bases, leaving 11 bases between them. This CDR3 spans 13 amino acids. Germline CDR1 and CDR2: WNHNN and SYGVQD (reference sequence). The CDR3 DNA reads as TGCGCCAGCTTCTGGGGTGCCACCGGGGAGCTGTTTTTT. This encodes CASFWGATGELFF.

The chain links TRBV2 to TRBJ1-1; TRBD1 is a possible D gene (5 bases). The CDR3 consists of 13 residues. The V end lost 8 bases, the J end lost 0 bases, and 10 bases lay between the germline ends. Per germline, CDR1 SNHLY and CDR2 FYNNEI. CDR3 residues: CASGGTVNTEAFF. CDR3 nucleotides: TGTGCCAGCGGAGGGACGGTGAACACTGAAGCTTTCTTT.

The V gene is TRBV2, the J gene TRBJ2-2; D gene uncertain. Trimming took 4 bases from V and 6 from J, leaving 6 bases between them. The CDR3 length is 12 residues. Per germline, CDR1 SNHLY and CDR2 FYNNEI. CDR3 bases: TGTGCCAGCAGTGTCGGGCCCGGGGAGCTGTTTTTT. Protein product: CASSVGPGELFF. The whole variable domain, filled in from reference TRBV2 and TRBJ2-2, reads EPEVTQTPSHQVTQMGQEVILRCVPISNHLYFYWYRQILGQKVEFLVSFYNNEISEKSEIFDDQFSVERPDGSNFTLKIRSTKLEDSAMYFCASSVGPGELFFGEGSRLTVL.

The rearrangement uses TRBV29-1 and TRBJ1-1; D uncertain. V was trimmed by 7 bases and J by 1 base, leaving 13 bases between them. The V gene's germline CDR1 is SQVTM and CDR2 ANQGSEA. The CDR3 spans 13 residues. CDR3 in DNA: TGCAGCGGTGCCGCAGGACCGAACACTGAAGCTTTCTTT. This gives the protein CSGAAGPNTEAFF.

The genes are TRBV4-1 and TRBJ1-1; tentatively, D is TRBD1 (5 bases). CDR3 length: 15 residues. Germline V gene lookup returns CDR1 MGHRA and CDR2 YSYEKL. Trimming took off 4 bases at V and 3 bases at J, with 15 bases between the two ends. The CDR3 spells CASSLPGGGYTEAFF. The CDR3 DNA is TGCGCCAGCAGCCTCCCCGGGGGGGGATACACTGAAGCTTTCTTT.

CDR3 loop: CASGLLQGTLSYTF. The CDR3 DNA sequence: TGTGCTAGTGGTTTACTACAGGGGACCTTAAGCTACACCTTC. The V gene is TRBV12-5, the J gene TRBJ1-2, with TRBD1 matching 7 bases. V lost 3 bases to trimming and J lost 9 bases; unmatched junction nucleotides: 10. The CDR3 runs 14 residues. Germline V gene data show CDR1 as LGHNT and CDR2 as FRNRAP.